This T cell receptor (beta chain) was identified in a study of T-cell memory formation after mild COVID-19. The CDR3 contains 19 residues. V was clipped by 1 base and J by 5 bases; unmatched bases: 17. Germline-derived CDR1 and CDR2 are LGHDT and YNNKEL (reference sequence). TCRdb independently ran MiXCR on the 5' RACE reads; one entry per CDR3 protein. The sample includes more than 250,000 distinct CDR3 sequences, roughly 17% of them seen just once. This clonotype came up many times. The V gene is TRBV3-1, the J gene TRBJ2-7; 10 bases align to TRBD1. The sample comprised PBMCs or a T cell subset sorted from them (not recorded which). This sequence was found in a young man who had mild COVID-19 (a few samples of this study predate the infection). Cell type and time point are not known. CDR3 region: CASSQGIRRSRDRGDEQYF. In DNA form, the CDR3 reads TGTGCCAGCAGCCAAGGGATAAGAAGGAGCCGGGACAGGGGTGACGAGCAGTACTTC.